Below are 17 T cell receptor beta chains sequenced from a single sample in a study of blood T cell repertoires in COVID-19. Libraries were prepared by immunoSEQ multiplex PCR; TCRdb keeps only in-frame clonotypes and omits some of them. The sample lists about 180,000 clones, 80% to 90% occurring once. Sample: PBMCs or T cells enriched from blood (not recorded which). The receptors here all came from a man in his fifties who had recovered from COVID-19.

The sample holds one count of this clone. This rearrangement joins TRBV29-1 to TRBJ2-1; TRBD2 matches at 10 bases. V was clipped by 4 bases and J by 3 bases; unmatched bases: 6. CDR1 and CDR2 (germline): SQVTM, ANQGSEA. The CDR3 runs 15 residues. The CDR3: CSVVAGGAHYNEQFF. The CDR3 DNA follows: TGCAGCGTTGTAGCGGGGGGTGCTCACTACAATGAGCAGTTCTTC.

The CDR3 DNA follows: TGTGCCAGCAGCCAAGTGAGCAGGGGGTCCTACGAGCAGTACTTC. As protein: CASSQVSRGSYEQYF. This chain links TRBV3-1 (or the pseudogene TRBV3-2) with TRBJ2-7, with 7 bases that match TRBD1. With 1 base clipped from V and 1 base from J, the junction kept 4 bases outside the gene matches. This CDR3 comprises 15 residues. Germline CDR1 LGHDT, CDR2 YNNKEL (reference sequence).

The V and J genes are TRBV5-4 and TRBJ2-5; weak D call: TRBD2 (7 bases). CDR3 length equals 14 residues. In germline, CDR1 is SGHNT, CDR2 YYREEE (reference sequence). The ends were cut back, 4 bases at V and 4 bases at J, with 14 bases in the middle. CDR3 residues: CASSEGGGVETQYF. The CDR3 nucleotides read TGTGCCAGCAGCGAGGGGGGGGGCGTAGAGACCCAGTACTTC.

This chain connects TRBV7-9 to TRBJ2-3; 7 bases fit TRBD2. The CDR3 contains 15 residues. The V gene's germline CDR1 is SEHNR and CDR2 FQNEAQ (reference sequence). The J segment lost 0 bases and the V segment lost 8 bases, leaving 8 bases of the junction unmatched. The CDR3: CASRESGVSTDTQYF. The CDR3 bases are TGTGCCAGCCGGGAGAGCGGGGTGAGCACAGATACGCAGTATTTT.

J is TRBJ2-7 and V is TRBV3-1 (or the pseudogene TRBV3-2); D may be TRBD1 (6 bases). Germline CDR1 is LGHDT and CDR2 is YNNKEL (reference sequence). CDR3 length: 17 amino acids. V was pared by 0 bases and J by 4 bases, with 19 bases between. The CDR3 nucleotides are TGTGCCAGCAGCCAAGATTCCAGGGGCCCCATCTCTTACGAGCAGTACTTC. Translation: CASSQDSRGPISYEQYF.

The gene calls are TRBV30 and TRBJ1-6; D remains ambiguous. This CDR3 is 15 amino acids long. The V end was cut by 5 bases, the J end by 6 bases, with 17 bases between. Germline-derived CDR1 and CDR2 are GTSNPN and SVGIG (reference sequence). The CDR3 protein is CAWGSQPLSNSPLHF. CDR3 bases: TGTGCCTGGGGCTCTCAGCCACTATCTAATTCACCCCTCCACTTT.

The rearrangement uses TRBV6-5 and TRBJ2-7; TRBD1 agrees at 10 bases. CDR3 size: 13 residues. The germline V gene encodes CDR1 MNHEY and CDR2 SVGAGI. The V gene end was trimmed by 10 bases and the J gene end by 3 bases; junction bases not matched to a gene: 6. The CDR3: CANTGQGCYEQYF. DNA of the CDR3: TGTGCCAACACGGGACAGGGGTGCTACGAGCAGTACTTC.

This chain joins TRBV30 and TRBJ1-2; 7 bases align to TRBD1. CDR1 GTSNPN and CDR2 SVGIG come from the germline V gene (reference sequence). The ends lost 2 bases at V and 3 bases at J; junction bases unmatched: 3. There are 13 residues in the CDR3. CDR3 nucleotides: TGTGCCTGGAGTCCAACAGGGGACTATGGCTACACCTTC. This encodes CAWSPTGDYGYTF.

The chain combines TRBV2 with TRBJ2-7; 10 nucleotides match TRBD1. This CDR3 has 16 amino acids. Looked up from germline, CDR1 is SNHLY and CDR2 is FYNNEI. J lost 2 bases, V lost 6 bases, and 10 bases had no gene match. The CDR3 coding sequence is TGTGCCAGCAGAGTTCAGCCGGGACAGGGGACCTACGAGCAGTACTTC. Its protein product is CASRVQPGQGTYEQYF.

The gene calls are TRBV29-1 and TRBJ2-5, with D possibly matching TRBD1 (6 bases). Germline CDR1 reads SQVTM; CDR2 reads ANQGSEA. This CDR3 is built from 12 residues. The V and J ends lost 6 bases and 0 bases respectively, with 8 bases between them. The CDR3 protein is CSVGTNQETQYF. As DNA, the CDR3 is TGCAGCGTCGGGACAAACCAAGAGACCCAGTACTTC.

This chain joins TRBV12-3 or TRBV12-4 and TRBJ2-1, with 7 nucleotides matching TRBD2. This CDR3 contains 13 residues. J was trimmed by 7 bases and V by 3 bases; bases with no gene match: 3. This CDR3 reads CASSFAGGNEQFF. In DNA, the CDR3 is TGTGCCAGCAGTTTCGCCGGGGGGAATGAGCAGTTCTTC.

The V call is TRBV10-3, the J call TRBJ2-7; TRBD2 matches 7 bases. This CDR3 spans 15 amino acids. Germline V CDR1 and CDR2: ENHRY, SYGVKD. The ends lost 2 bases at V and 0 bases at J; junction bases unmatched: 4. CDR3 protein: CAISELGGSSYEQYF. The CDR3 bases are TGTGCCATCAGTGAGCTCGGCGGGAGCTCCTACGAGCAGTACTTC.

The chain combines TRBV19 with TRBJ1-2, with a weak D call TRBD1 (6 bases). The CDR3 length is 16 residues. Trimming cost V 0 bases and J 5 bases, with 16 bases left between them. CDR1 and CDR2 (germline): LNHDA, SQIVND (reference sequence). CDR3 amino acids: CASSIDHAGAGYGYTF. CDR3 DNA: TGTGCCAGTAGTATAGATCATGCGGGGGCCGGGTATGGCTACACCTTC.

This chain uses TRBV6-1 with TRBJ1-2; no definite D call. V was trimmed by 2 bases and J by 9 bases, leaving 13 bases between them. This CDR3 is built from 13 residues. Germline V gene sequence: CDR1 MNHNS, CDR2 SASEGT. CDR3 DNA sequence: TGTGCCAGCAGTGAAACCGGGGAGACCAGCTACACCTTC. This translates into CASSETGETSYTF.

The V gene is TRBV4-2, the J gene TRBJ1-6; D may be TRBD1 (6 bases). The CDR3 totals 17 residues. V was pared by 0 bases and J by 6 bases, with 15 bases between. Germline V gene data show CDR1 as LGHNA and CDR2 as YNFKEQ. CDR3 coding DNA: TGTGCCAGCAGCCAAGATGATGTCAGGGGTGGTAATTCACCCCTCCACTTT. It is translated as CASSQDDVRGGNSPLHF.

The V and J genes are TRBV9 and TRBJ1-2, with TRBD1 matching over 8 bases. The CDR3 contains 14 residues. Germline V lookup: CDR1 SGDLS, CDR2 YYNGEE. V dropped 0 bases and J dropped 4; count of bases not matched to a gene: 2. CDR3 sequence: CASSVAQGGYGYTF. The CDR3, as DNA: TGTGCCAGCAGCGTAGCACAGGGGGGCTATGGCTACACCTTC.

The rearrangement links TRBV10-3 to TRBJ2-2, with TRBD2 identical over 7 bases. The CDR3 covers 14 residues. Losses at the gene ends were 9 bases for V and 2 bases for J; bases not matched to a gene: 6. Per germline, CDR1 ENHRY and CDR2 SYGVKD. CDR3 in amino acids: CAIAGTTNTGELFF. DNA for the CDR3: TGTGCCATAGCGGGGACCACAAACACCGGGGAGCTGTTTTTT.